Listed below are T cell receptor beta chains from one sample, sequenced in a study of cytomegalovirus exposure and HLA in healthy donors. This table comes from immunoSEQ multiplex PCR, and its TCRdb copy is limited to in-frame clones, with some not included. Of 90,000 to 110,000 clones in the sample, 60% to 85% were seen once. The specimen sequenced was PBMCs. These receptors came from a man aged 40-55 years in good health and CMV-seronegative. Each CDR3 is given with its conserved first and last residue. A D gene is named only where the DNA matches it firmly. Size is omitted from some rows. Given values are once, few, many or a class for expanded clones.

TGTGCCAGTAGTATGACAGGGGTCAGCACAGATACGCAGTATTTT CASSMTGVSTDTQYF . 15 TRBJ2-3 TRBD1 TRBV19
TGTGCCAGCAGTAGCGGGACAGGGCGAGAGACCCAGTACTTC CASSSGTGRETQYF . 14 TRBJ2-5 TRBD1 TRBV28
TGTGCCAGCAGCAATCCGGGACTAGCCTCCAATGAGCAGTTCTTC CASSNPGLASNEQFF . 15 TRBJ2-1 TRBD2 TRBV6-1
TGTGCCAGCAGCTCCCCGGAGACAGGACTAGCGGGAAGCCGGCAAGAGACCCAGTACTTC CASSSPETGLAGSRQETQYF . 20 TRBJ2-5 TRBD2 TRBV5-4
TGTGCCAGCAGTCTTGACGGGGACTTGACCCAGTACTTC CASSLDGDLTQYF . 13 TRBJ2-5 . TRBV11-2
TGTGCCAGCTCACCACATCCAGGGACACTTGACGGAAACACCATATATTTT CASSPHPGTLDGNTIYF . 17 TRBJ1-3 . TRBV18
TGCGCCAGCAGGCCCACTAGCGGGGGGGTCTCCTACGAGCAGTACTTC CASRPTSGGVSYEQYF . 16 TRBJ2-7 TRBD2 TRBV4-1
TGTGCCAGCTCACCCTGGGCATTCCGCACAGATACGCAGTATTTT CASSPWAFRTDTQYF . 15 TRBJ2-3 . TRBV18
TGTGCCAGCAGCTTAGGGGACAGCAACTACGAGCAGTACTTC CASSLGDSNYEQYF . 14 TRBJ2-7 TRBD1 TRBV7-9
TGTGCCACCAGCGACTCCGGGGGGCTATACACAGATACGCAGTATTTT CATSDSGGLYTDTQYF . 16 TRBJ2-3 . TRBV15
TGTGCTAGTGGTTTGGCAGGCCCCCAGCGGGCCTACGAGCAGTACTTC CASGLAGPQRAYEQYF . 16 TRBJ2-7 . TRBV12-5
TGTGCCAGCAGCCAAGATCTAAGTCCCTACACTGAAGCTTTCTTT CASSQDLSPYTEAFF . 15 TRBJ1-1 . TRBV14
TGTGCCAGCAGTTTATCCACATCGACTAGCGGGTTTCACTACGAGCAGTACTTC CASSLSTSTSGFHYEQYF . 18 TRBJ2-7 TRBD2 TRBV27
TGCGCCAGCAGGAGACTAGCCCAAGAGACCCAGTACTTC CASRRLAQETQYF . 13 TRBJ2-5 TRBD2 TRBV10-2
TGCGCCAGCAGCCCGGACAGGGGCCACTACACCTTC CASSPDRGHYTF once 12 TRBJ1-2 TRBD1 TRBV5-1
TGTGCCAGCAGTTTCCTAGCGGGGGTATACAATGAGCAGTTCTTC CASSFLAGVYNEQFF . 15 TRBJ2-1 TRBD2 TRBV27
TGTGCCAGCAGCTCTGGACAGACCTATGAAGCTTTCTTT CASSSGQTYEAFF few 13 TRBJ1-1 . TRBV7-9
TGTGCCAGGGGGGGCGGGAGGGCCACCTACAATGAGCAGTTCTTC CARGGGRATYNEQFF . 15 TRBJ2-1 TRBD2 TRBV2
TGCAGTGCTGTCCCTGAGTGGGAGCAGTACTTC CSAVPEWEQYF . 11 TRBJ2-7 . TRBV20-1
TGTGCCAGCAGCCGAGGACAGGTTGGCTACGAGCAGTACTTC CASSRGQVGYEQYF few 14 TRBJ2-7 TRBD1 TRBV6-5
TGTGCCAGCAGCTTAGTAAGAGACACTGAAGCTTTCTTT CASSLVRDTEAFF . 13 TRBJ1-1 . TRBV7-2
TGTGCCAGCAGTTGGGAGGCGGAGACCCAGTACTTC CASSWEAETQYF . 12 TRBJ2-5 . TRBV6-6
TGTGCCAGCAGTACGGAGGGGCACACTGAAGCTTTCTTT CASSTEGHTEAFF once 13 TRBJ1-1 . TRBV2
TGTGCCAGCAGCGCGAATGAAAAACTGTTTTTT CASSANEKLFF . 11 TRBJ1-4 . TRBV7-9
TGTGCCAGCAGCTTGGAAGGGGGACAGTTGAACACTGAAGCTTTCTTT CASSLEGGQLNTEAFF . 16 TRBJ1-1 TRBD1 TRBV5-6
TGTGCCAGCAGTCTACAGGGAGACGGCGAGCAGTACTTC CASSLQGDGEQYF . 13 TRBJ2-7 . TRBV2
TGCGCCAGCAGCCAGGGGCAAACAGGGCCCCTTAGTTCGCAGTATTTT CASSQGQTGPLSSQYF . 16 TRBJ2-3 . TRBV4-1
TGCGCCAGCAACCTAAGAGGGGGCGCGGATACGCAGTATTTT CASNLRGGADTQYF few 14 TRBJ2-3 TRBD1 TRBV5-1
TGTGCCAGCAGTCCTACAGGGGGCGCGGGAGAGACCCAGTACTTC CASSPTGGAGETQYF . 15 TRBJ2-5 TRBD1 TRBV7-9
TGCAGCGGGCAGACAGTCTCTGGAAACACCATATATTTT CSGQTVSGNTIYF . 13 TRBJ1-3 . TRBV29-1
TGTGCCAGTAGTTTTCTAGCGGGGGATTTGAGGCAGTACTTC CASSFLAGDLRQYF . 14 TRBJ2-7 TRBD2 TRBV19
TGTGCCAGCAGTTTTGGGCTAGCGGGAGTTTACGAGCAGTACTTC CASSFGLAGVYEQYF . 15 TRBJ2-7 TRBD2 TRBV27
TGTGCCTGGACTAGCGGCACAGATACGCAGTATTTT CAWTSGTDTQYF . 12 TRBJ2-3 . TRBV30
TGTGCCAGCAGTCCACGGGACAGAGCCTACGAGCAGTACTTC CASSPRDRAYEQYF . 14 TRBJ2-7 TRBD1 TRBV6-5
TGCGCCAGCAGCCAAGAGGGCGGTGCGGGAACCACTAATGAAAAACTGTTTTTT CASSQEGGAGTTNEKLFF . 18 TRBJ1-4 . TRBV4-1
TGTGCCAGCAGCGTAGTATCGGGGGGCACAGATACGCAGTATTTT CASSVVSGGTDTQYF few 15 TRBJ2-3 . TRBV9
TGTGCCAGCAGCGAGGCGGACAGAAACATTCAGTACTTC CASSEADRNIQYF . 13 TRBJ2-4 . TRBV9
TGTGCCAGCAGTTTAGACAGGGCGGCCCAGCCCCAGCATTTT CASSLDRAAQPQHF . 14 TRBJ1-5 TRBD1 TRBV28
TGTGCCAGCGCCGGGACTCTTACCCGGGGGTCTAATCAGCCCCAGCATTTT CASAGTLTRGSNQPQHF . 17 TRBJ1-5 . TRBV28
TGTGCCAGCAGCTTAGTGCTGGGGGCAGATTCACCCCTCCACTTT CASSLVLGADSPLHF . 15 TRBJ1-6 . TRBV7-9
TGTGCCAGCAGCCCGGGACAGGGGAACTATGGCTACACCTTC CASSPGQGNYGYTF few 14 TRBJ1-2 TRBD1 TRBV9